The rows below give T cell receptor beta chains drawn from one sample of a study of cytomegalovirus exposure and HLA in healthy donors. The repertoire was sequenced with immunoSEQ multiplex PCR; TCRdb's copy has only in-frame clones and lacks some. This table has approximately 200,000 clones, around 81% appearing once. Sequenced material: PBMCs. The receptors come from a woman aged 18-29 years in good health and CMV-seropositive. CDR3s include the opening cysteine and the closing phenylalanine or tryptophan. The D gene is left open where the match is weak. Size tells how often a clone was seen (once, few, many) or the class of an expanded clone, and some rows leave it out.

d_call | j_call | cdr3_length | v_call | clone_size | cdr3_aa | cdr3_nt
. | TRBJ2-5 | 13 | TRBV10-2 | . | CASSEVFRETQYF | TGCGCCAGCAGTGAAGTCTTCAGAGAGACCCAGTACTTC
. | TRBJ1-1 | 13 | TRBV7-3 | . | CASSPRGYTEAFF | TGTGCCAGCAGCCCCAGGGGATACACTGAAGCTTTCTTT
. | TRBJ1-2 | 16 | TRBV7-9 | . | CSSRPGGGARNYGYTF | TGTTCCAGCAGACCCGGTGGGGGGGCGCGAAACTATGGCTACACCTTC
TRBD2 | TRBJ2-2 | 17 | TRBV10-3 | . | CAISESTASGGTGELFF | TGTGCCATCAGTGAGTCGACGGCTAGCGGGGGGACCGGGGAGCTGTTTTTT
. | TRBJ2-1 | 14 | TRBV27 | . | CASHPAPGYDEQFF | TGTGCCAGCCATCCCGCCCCGGGGTACGATGAGCAGTTCTTC
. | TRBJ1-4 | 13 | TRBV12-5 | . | CASALGGYEKLFF | TGTGCTAGTGCGCTAGGGGGATATGAAAAACTGTTTTTT
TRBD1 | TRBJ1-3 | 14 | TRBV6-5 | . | CASRPGTGDGTIYF | TGTGCCAGCAGACCAGGGACAGGGGACGGCACCATATATTTT
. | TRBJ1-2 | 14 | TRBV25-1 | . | CASSANRVSYGYTF | TGTGCCAGCAGTGCCAACAGGGTTAGCTATGGCTACACCTTC
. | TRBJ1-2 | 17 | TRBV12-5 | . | CASGLDVGRQVAYGYTF | TGTGCTAGTGGTTTGGACGTGGGGAGGCAGGTCGCCTATGGCTACACCTTC
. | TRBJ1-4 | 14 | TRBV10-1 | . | CASSFGGVNEKLFF | TGCGCCAGCAGTTTCGGAGGGGTGAATGAAAAACTGTTCTTT
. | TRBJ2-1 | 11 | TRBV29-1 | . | CSVAPVNEQFF | TGCAGCGTCGCACCGGTCAATGAGCAGTTCTTC
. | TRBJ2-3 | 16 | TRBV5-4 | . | CASSFPPEGGTDTQYF | TGTGCCAGCAGCTTCCCCCCGGAAGGGGGTACAGATACGCAGTATTTT
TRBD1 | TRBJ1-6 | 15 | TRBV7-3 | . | CASSLSGTANSPLHF | TGTGCCAGCAGCTTATCTGGGACAGCCAATTCACCCCTCCACTTT
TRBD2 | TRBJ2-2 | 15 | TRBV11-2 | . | CASSLVAGAGGELFF | TGTGCCAGCAGCTTAGTAGCGGGGGCGGGCGGGGAGCTGTTTTTT
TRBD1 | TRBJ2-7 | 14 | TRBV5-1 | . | CASSLGQGAYEQYF | TGCGCCAGCAGCCTCGGACAGGGGGCTTACGAGCAGTACTTC
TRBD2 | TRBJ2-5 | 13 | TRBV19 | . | CASSTGGRADQYF | TGTGCCAGTAGTACGGGGGGGCGCGCGGACCAGTACTTC
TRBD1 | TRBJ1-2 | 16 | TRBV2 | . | CANSEAPGQGEYGYTF | TGTGCCAACAGTGAAGCACCGGGACAGGGGGAGTATGGCTACACCTTC
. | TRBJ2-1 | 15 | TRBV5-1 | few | CASSLDGTRYNEQFF | TGCGCCAGCAGCTTGGACGGGACAAGATACAATGAGCAGTTCTTC
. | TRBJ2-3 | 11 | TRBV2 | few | CASSSGGPQYF | TGTGCCAGCAGTTCAGGTGGCCCGCAGTATTTT
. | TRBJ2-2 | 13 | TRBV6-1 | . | CASIQTNTGELFF | TGTGCCAGCATTCAAACGAACACCGGGGAGCTGTTTTTT
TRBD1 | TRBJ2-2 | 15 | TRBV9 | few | CASSGTGGNTGELFF | TGTGCCAGCAGCGGAACAGGGGGCAATACCGGGGAGCTGTTTTTT
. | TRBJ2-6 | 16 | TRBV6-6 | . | CASRPRGTSGANVLTF | TGTGCCAGCAGACCCCGTGGGACATCTGGGGCCAACGTCCTGACTTTC
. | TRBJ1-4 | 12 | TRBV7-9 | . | CASSFIDEKLFF | TGTGCCAGCAGCTTTATAGATGAAAAACTGTTTTTT
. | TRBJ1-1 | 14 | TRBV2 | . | CASSVSRVNTEAFF | TGTGCCAGCAGTGTGTCACGAGTGAACACTGAAGCTTTCTTT
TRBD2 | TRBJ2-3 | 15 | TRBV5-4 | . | CASSTWTSGGAGQYF | TGTGCCAGCAGCACCTGGACTAGCGGGGGGGCCGGGCAGTATTTT
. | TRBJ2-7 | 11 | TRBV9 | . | CATLDTYEQYF | TGTGCCACTCTCGATACCTACGAGCAGTACTTC
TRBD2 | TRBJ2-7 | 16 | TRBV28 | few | CASSFFLASGGYEQYF | TGTGCCAGCAGTTTCTTTCTAGCTAGCGGGGGTTACGAGCAGTACTTC
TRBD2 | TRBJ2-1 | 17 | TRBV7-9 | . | CASSLVGAGGLYNEQFF | TGTGCCAGCAGCTTGGTGGGAGCGGGGGGCCTCTACAATGAGCAGTTCTTC
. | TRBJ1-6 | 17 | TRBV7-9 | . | CASSLRRGRAGNSPLHF | TGTGCCAGCAGCTTGAGGCGGGGCAGGGCGGGCAATTCACCCCTCCACTTT
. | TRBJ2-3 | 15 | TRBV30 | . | CALDRTGSSTDTQYF | TGTGCCTTGGACCGGACTGGATCTAGCACAGATACGCAGTATTTT